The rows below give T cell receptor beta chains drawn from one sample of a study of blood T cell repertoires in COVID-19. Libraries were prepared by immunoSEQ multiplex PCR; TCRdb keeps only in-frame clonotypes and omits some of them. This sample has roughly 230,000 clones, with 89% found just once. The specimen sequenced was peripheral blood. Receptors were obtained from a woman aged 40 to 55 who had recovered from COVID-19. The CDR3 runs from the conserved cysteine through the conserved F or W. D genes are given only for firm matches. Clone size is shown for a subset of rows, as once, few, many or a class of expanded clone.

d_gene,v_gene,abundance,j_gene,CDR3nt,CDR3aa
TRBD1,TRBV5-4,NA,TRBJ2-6,TGTGCCAGCAGCAAGGACAGGGTTGGGGCCAACGTCCTGACTTTC,CASSKDRVGANVLTF
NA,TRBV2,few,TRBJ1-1,TGTGCCAGCAGTGAGAGAGGCACTGAAGCTTTCTTT,CASSERGTEAFF
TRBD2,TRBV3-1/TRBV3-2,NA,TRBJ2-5,TGTGCCAGCAGCTTGCTAGCGGGAGGGCATACGACCCAGTACTTC,CASSLLAGGHTTQYF
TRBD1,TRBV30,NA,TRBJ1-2,TGTGCCTGGAGTGTATGGGACAGGGGGATCTATGGCTACACCTTC,CAWSVWDRGIYGYTF
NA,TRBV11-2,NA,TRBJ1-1,TGTGCCAGCAGCCCCCGGGTGGGGAGGGCTGAAGCTTTCTTT,CASSPRVGRAEAFF
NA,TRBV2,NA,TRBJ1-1,TGTGCCAGCAGTGAACGGGCGTATGGGGAGAGGAGGAACACTGAAGCTTTCTTT,CASSERAYGERRNTEAFF
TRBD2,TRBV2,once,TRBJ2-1,TGTGCCAGCAGTGAAGGATCCGTCGGGAGGGTTACAAATGAGCAGTTCTTC,CASSEGSVGRVTNEQFF
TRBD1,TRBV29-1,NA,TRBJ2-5,TGCAGCGTTGGGACAGGGGGAGGTCCCAAGAACCATATGGGGACCCAGTACTTC,CSVGTGGGPKNHMGTQYF
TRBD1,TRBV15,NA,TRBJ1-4,TGTGCCACCAGCACCTCGACAGGGGGGAGAAAACTGTTTTTT,CATSTSTGGRKLFF
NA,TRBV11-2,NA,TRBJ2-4,TGTGCCAGCAGCTTAGATCAACTAAACATTCAGTACTTC,CASSLDQLNIQYF
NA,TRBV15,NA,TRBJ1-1,TGTGCCACCAGCAGAGATACGGGGGGAGGAGGTTTCTTT,CATSRDTGGGGFF
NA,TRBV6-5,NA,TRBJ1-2,TGTGCCAGCAGTTACTCCCCAGCGGGGGCGAAGGGCTACACCTTC,CASSYSPAGAKGYTF
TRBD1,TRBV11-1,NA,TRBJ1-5,TGTGCCTCCTGGACAGGGGGGTATCAGCCCCAGCATTTT,CASWTGGYQPQHF
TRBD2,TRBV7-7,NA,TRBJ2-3,TGTGCCAGCAGCTTAGGACTAGCGGGGGGCAGAGATACGCAGTATTTT,CASSLGLAGGRDTQYF
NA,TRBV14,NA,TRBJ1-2,TGTGCCAGCAGCTTTCTCCGGGACAACCTCAACTATGGCTACACCTTC,CASSFLRDNLNYGYTF
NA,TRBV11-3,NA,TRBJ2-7,TGTGCCAGCAGCTTTGGAGGGGCGGACGAGCAGTACTTC,CASSFGGADEQYF
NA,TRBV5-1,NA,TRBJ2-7,TGCGCCAGCAGCGGCCCCTACGAGCAGTACTTC,CASSGPYEQYF
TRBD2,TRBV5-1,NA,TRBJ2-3,TGCGCCAGCCACTTGACTAGCGGGGGCCTCGATACGCAGTATTTT,CASHLTSGGLDTQYF
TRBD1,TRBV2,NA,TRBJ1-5,TGTGCCAGCACCATGGACAGGATAAATCAGCCCCAGCATTTT,CASTMDRINQPQHF
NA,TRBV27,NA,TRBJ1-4,TGTGCCAGCAGTTCGGCAGGGCGAGAAAAACTGTTTTTT,CASSSAGREKLFF
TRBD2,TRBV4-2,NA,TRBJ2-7,TGTGCCAGCAGCCTCGGCGGGGGGGCCAACGAGCAGTACTTC,CASSLGGGANEQYF
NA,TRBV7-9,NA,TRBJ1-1,TGTGCCAGCAGCTTGGCTGGTTCAAACACTGAAGCTTTCTTT,CASSLAGSNTEAFF
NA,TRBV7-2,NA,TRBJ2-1,TGTGCCAGCAGCTTACGATTCGGAGATTACAATGAGCAGTTCTTC,CASSLRFGDYNEQFF
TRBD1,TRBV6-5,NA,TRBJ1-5,TGTGCCAGCAGTTGGCACCGGGACAGGGCACAGCCCCAGCATTTT,CASSWHRDRAQPQHF
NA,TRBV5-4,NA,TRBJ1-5,TGTGCCCTAGAACAGGGACAGCCCCAGCATTTT,CALEQGQPQHF
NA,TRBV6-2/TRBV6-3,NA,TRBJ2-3,TGTGCCAGCAGTCCGACCCGTGATGTCGGAGCGGATACGCAGTATTTT,CASSPTRDVGADTQYF
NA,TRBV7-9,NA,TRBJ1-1,TGTGCCAGCAGCTTAGGAGGGATTGGGTTGGCTGAAGCTTTCTTT,CASSLGGIGLAEAFF
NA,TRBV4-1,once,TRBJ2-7,TGCGCCAGCAGCCAAGAACGTGGCAGGATCTACGAGCAGTACTTC,CASSQERGRIYEQYF
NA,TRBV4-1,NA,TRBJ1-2,TGCGCCAGCAGCCAAGAGACAGCTATCTATGGCTACACCTTC,CASSQETAIYGYTF
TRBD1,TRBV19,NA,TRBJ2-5,TGTGCCAGTAGTACCAACAGGGGGGAGACCCAGTACTTC,CASSTNRGETQYF
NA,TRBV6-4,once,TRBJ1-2,TGTGCCAGCAGTGGGCCGCTCGGGGGCTACACCTTC,CASSGPLGGYTF